This TCR beta chain was recorded in a study of Ad26.COV2.S vaccination and SARS-CoV-2 variants (dated by TCRdb to about 2021). Background for the entire study: The specificity and breadth of SARS-CoV-2-reactive T cell receptors after Ad26.COV2.S vaccination were assessed by TCRbeta repertoire sequencing. The TCR-sequenced set comprised about 32 samples: 19 Ad26.COV2.S vaccine recipients, 5 placebo recipients and 8 SARS-CoV-2 convalescent individuals. Overall study outcomes, separate from this receptor: Non-spike TCR breadth was comparable between vaccine and placebo recipients, consistent with the vaccine containing only spike. After vaccination, substantial breadth of spike-specific CD8+ and CD4+ T cell responses was reported. It was noted by the authors that total T cell responses may have been underestimated by the TCR breadth and depth analyses. Ad26.COV2.S recipients had higher spike-specific TCR breadth than placebo recipients (P = 0.0014).

In regard to this clone: Its recognized antigen is unknown. One base away there is no much larger clone; base qualities are not given.

The junction carries 17 bases between V and J, which are trimmed by 6 bases and 3 bases respectively. Inclusive of the bounding cysteine and phenylalanine, the CDR3 is 15 residues long. The retained sequence is limited to the CDR3, 45 bases, with the frame set at the first base. From the germline V gene, CDR1 is MNHNS and CDR2 is SASEGT. TCRbeta CDR3 regions were sequenced with the immunoSEQ Assay. After extraction, genomic DNA underwent amplification by bias-controlled multiplex PCR, followed by high-throughput sequencing. As for the original processing: To quantify the absolute abundance of every unique TCRbeta CDR3 region, sequences were collapsed and filtered. T cell fraction was estimated by normalization of TCRbeta template counts to usable DNA, with usable DNA being measured through amplification of reference genes present in all nucleated cells. Repertoire TCRs were annotated as SARS-CoV-2-specific when V gene, CDR3 amino acid sequence and J gene were exactly matched to a known reactive TCR set. The reference SARS-CoV-2 TCR set was obtained from MIRA and was filtered for enrichment in COVID-19-positive ImmuneCODE repertoires, whereby public or cross-reactive TCRs were removed. Based on the MIRA antigens, annotated TCRs were further analysed at the level of specific ORF or position within ORF. Breadth was defined as the number of annotated unique rearrangements divided by the total number of unique productive rearrangements, and depth was defined as the summed frequency of the annotated unique rearrangements. Two-sided Wilcoxon rank-sum tests were used to compare TCR breadth between groups. Here the immuneACCESS table is served through TCRdb, limited to in-frame sequences with V and J called. Missing clones are a known gap in these copies; in checked studies unresolved V genes cover under half, and the rest lacks a known reason. That table is the source of V, J and clone size, and D and trimming were worked out from the DNA. The table for this sample lists some 350,000 clones; approximately 90% of them were counted only once. The ten largest clonotypes hold under 4% of the sample.

Per the publication, the time point label means: individuals recovered from natural SARS-CoV-2 infection. The TCR comes from a human donor who had recovered from COVID-19. Sequences were derived from peripheral blood, sampled after recovery from COVID-19. The rearrangement combines TRBV6-1 with TRBJ1-1; a tentative D match to TRBD1 spans 5 bases. The bases are TGTGCCAGCAGCCTGACAGAGAAGGTTCACACTGAAGCTTTCTTT. This gives the protein CASSLTEKVHTEAFF.